The 6 T cell receptor beta chains in this list originate from one sample, sequenced in a study of T cells after yellow fever vaccination. TCRdb itself ran the 5' RACE reads through MiXCR, one entry per CDR3 protein. This sample has more than 25,000 distinct CDR3 sequences; approximately 5% occur once, and the top ten carry about an eighth. The specimen was PBMCs, either bulk or a sorted T-cell subset (CD4+, CD8+, memory, or dextramer-sorted; not recorded which), collected 15 days after the yellow fever booster vaccination. Receptors were obtained from a man aged 25 to 45 who received the YFV17D yellow fever vaccine.

The table lists this clonotype with many counts. The chain links TRBV5-1 to TRBJ1-1, with D possibly being TRBD1 (5 bases). The V end was cut by 4 bases, the J end by 6 bases, with 13 bases between. This CDR3 has 13 amino acids. Germline lookup yields CDR1 SGHRS and CDR2 YFSETQ. The CDR3 DNA reads TGCGCCAGCAGCCGGAGAGGGGTCGCTGAAGCTTTCTTT. Protein sequence: CASSRRGVAEAFF. Using reference TRBV5-1 and TRBJ1-1 for the parts outside the CDR3, the full variable domain is KAGVTQTPRYLIKTRGQQVTLSCSPISGHRSVSWYQQTPGQGLQFLFEYFSETQRNKGNFPGRFSGRQFSNSRSEMNVSTLELGDSALYLCASSRRGVAEAFFGQGTRLTVV.

This clonotype is medium-sized by share. This chain uses TRBV5-1 with TRBJ1-1, with TRBD1 matching over 8 bases. The CDR3 contains 14 residues. Per the germline V gene, CDR1 is SGHRS and CDR2 is YFSETQ. Trimming cost V 2 bases and J 12 bases; bases outside gene matches: 12. In DNA form, the CDR3 reads TGCGCCAGCAGCTTAACCCAGGGGGCAAGGACAACTTTCTTT. It is translated as CASSLTQGARTTFF.

This clonotype came up many times. This CDR3 reads CASSYTAGGSRGYTF. The CDR3 DNA sequence: TGTGCCAGCAGTTATACGGCAGGGGGGAGCAGAGGCTACACCTTC. The chain uses TRBV6-5 and TRBJ1-2, with 7 bases lining up with TRBD1. The V and J ends lost 3 bases and 8 bases, in that order; junction bases with no gene match: 12. Per the germline V gene, CDR1 is MNHEY and CDR2 is SVGAGI. The CDR3 has 15 amino acids.

This clonotype was counted at least ten times. The V and J genes are TRBV4-3 and TRBJ2-4; D is unclear. V was pared by 3 bases and J by 1 base, with 13 bases between. This CDR3 has 16 amino acids. The V gene's germline CDR1 is LGHNA and CDR2 YSLEER. The CDR3 DNA sequence: TGCGCCAGCAGCCAGGATCGTTACCTGGCCAAAAACATTCAGTACTTC. Its protein product is CASSQDRYLAKNIQYF.

This clonotype occurred many times. The chain joins TRBV5-4 to TRBJ2-1; 7 nucleotides align to TRBD1. The CDR3 contains 15 residues. The V gene's germline CDR1 is SGHNT and CDR2 YYREEE (reference sequence). After removal of 4 bases from V and 9 bases from J, the junction contained 13 bases not matched to a gene. This chain's CDR3 is CASSNDPTGTSEQFF. The CDR3 bases are TGTGCCAGCAGCAACGACCCGACAGGGACGAGTGAGCAGTTCTTC. Full variable domain (rest looked up from reference TRBV5-4 and TRBJ2-1): ETGVTQSPTHLIKTRGQQVTLRCSSQSGHNTVSWYQQALGQGPQFIFQYYREEENGRGNFPPRFSGLQFPNYSSELNVNALELDDSALYLCASSNDPTGTSEQFFGPGTRLTVL.

The table lists this clonotype with a few counts. This chain joins TRBV10-3 and TRBJ2-3; no clear D. Germline lookup yields CDR1 ENHRY and CDR2 SYGVKD. V was cut by 3 bases and J by 2 bases, with 3 bases left in between. This CDR3 region has 12 residues. The CDR3 loop is CAISDYTDTQYF. In DNA, the CDR3 is TGTGCCATCAGTGACTACACAGATACGCAGTATTTT.